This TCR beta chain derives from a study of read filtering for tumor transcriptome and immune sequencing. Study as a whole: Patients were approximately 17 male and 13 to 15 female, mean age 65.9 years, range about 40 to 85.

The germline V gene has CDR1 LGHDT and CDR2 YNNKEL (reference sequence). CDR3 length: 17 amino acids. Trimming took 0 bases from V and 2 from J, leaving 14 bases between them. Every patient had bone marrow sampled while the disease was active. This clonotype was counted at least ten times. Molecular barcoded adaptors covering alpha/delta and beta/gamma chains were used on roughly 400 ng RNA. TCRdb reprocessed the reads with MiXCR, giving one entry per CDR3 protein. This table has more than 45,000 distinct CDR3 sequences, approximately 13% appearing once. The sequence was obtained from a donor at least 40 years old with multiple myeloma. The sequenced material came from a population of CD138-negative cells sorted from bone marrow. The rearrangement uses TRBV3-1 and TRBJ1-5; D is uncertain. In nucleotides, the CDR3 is TGTGCCAGCAGCCAAGATAGGGCGAACACAGGCAATCAGCCCCAGCATTTT. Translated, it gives CASSQDRANTGNQPQHF. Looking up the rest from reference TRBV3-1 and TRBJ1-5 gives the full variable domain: DTAVSQTPKYLVTQMGNDKSIKCEQNLGHDTMYWYKQDSKKFLKIMFSYNNKELIINETVPNRFSPKSPDKAHLNLHINSLELGDSAVYFCASSQDRANTGNQPQHFGDGTRLSIL.